This TCR beta chain stems from a study of blood T cell repertoires in COVID-19. V lost 3 bases to trimming and J lost 4 bases, with 13 bases between them. Germline V gene sequence: CDR1 SGHNT, CDR2 YYREEE (reference sequence). There are 14 residues in the CDR3. Some clones are missing from TCRdb's copy, which holds only in-frame ones; the method was immunoSEQ multiplex PCR. The sample contains about 55,000 clones, 65% to 90% of which appear only once. The sequencing input was peripheral blood. The rearrangement links TRBV5-4 to TRBJ1-2; D is perhaps TRBD1 (5 bases). This TCR derives from a human donor in a cohort sampled during active COVID-19. CDR3 sequence (DNA): TGTGCCAGCAGCTCTGGACACTGGGGCTATGGCTACACCTTC. Translation gives CASSSGHWGYGYTF.